Below, 27 T cell receptor beta chains from the same sample are listed, as sequenced in a study of cytomegalovirus exposure and HLA in healthy donors. PCR primers comprised 60 Vbeta and 13 Jbeta primers. Measured with immunoSEQ multiplex PCR; TCRdb has only the in-frame clones, and not every one. The data show 65,000 to 85,000 clones, with 77% seen just once and around 3.2% held by the top ten. What was sequenced was PBMCs. These receptors were taken from a man between 45 and 60 years old in good health and CMV-seropositive.

The V and J genes are TRBV29-1 and TRBJ2-2, with TRBD2 matching over 11 bases. The CDR3 contains 15 residues. J lost 3 bases, V lost 5 bases, and 5 bases had no gene match. Germline-derived CDR1 and CDR2 are SQVTM and ANQGSEA. For the CDR3, the DNA is TGCAGCGTTCGAACTAGCGGGGGCTACACCGGGGAGCTGTTTTTT. This codes for CSVRTSGGYTGELFF.

This clone was counted once. The chain is built from TRBV7-2 and TRBJ2-1; 8 bases match TRBD2. Losses at the gene ends were 2 bases for V and 5 bases for J; bases not matched to a gene: 5. Germline V gene lookup returns CDR1 SGHTA and CDR2 FQGNSA. The CDR3 consists of 15 residues. The CDR3 reads CASSLLAGENNEQFF. CDR3 sequence (DNA): TGTGCCAGCAGCTTACTAGCGGGCGAAAACAATGAGCAGTTCTTC.

This chain joins TRBV5-1 and TRBJ2-7; possibly TRBD2 for D (5 bases). The CDR3 runs to 14 residues. V was trimmed by 4 bases and J by 0 bases, leaving 11 bases between them. In germline, CDR1 is SGHRS, CDR2 YFSETQ. The CDR3 DNA reads as TGCGCCAGCAGCGGGCTAGGACTCTCCTACGAGCAGTACTTC. Its protein is CASSGLGLSYEQYF.

This clone was counted between two and nine times. V and J are TRBV10-2 and TRBJ2-7; 10 positions agree with TRBD2. The germline V gene has CDR1 WSHSY and CDR2 SAAADI. V dropped 10 bases and J dropped 2; count of bases not matched to a gene: 8. CDR3 length: 14 residues. The CDR3 region has the DNA TGCGCCACCACCCTAGCGGGAGTCGCCTACGAGCAGTACTTC. Its protein product is CATTLAGVAYEQYF.

V and J are TRBV27 and TRBJ2-7, with 7 nucleotides matching TRBD2. This CDR3 contains 12 residues. Germline-derived CDR1 and CDR2 are MNHEY and SMNVEV (reference sequence). V shed 10 bases, J shed 2 bases, and the junction held 5 bases outside the gene matches. CDR3 sequence: CATRGSPYEQYF. As DNA, the CDR3 is TGTGCCACCCGCGGGAGTCCCTACGAGCAGTACTTC.

This chain links TRBV7-2 with TRBJ1-2; 7 bases match TRBD1. CDR1 SGHTA and CDR2 FQGNSA come from the germline V gene. Trimming removed 5 bases from V and 2 bases from J; junction bases left unmatched: 5. This CDR3 contains 14 residues. Written as DNA, the CDR3 is TGTGCCAGCAGCCCTAGGACAGGAAACTATGGCTACACCTTC. This translates into CASSPRTGNYGYTF.

This clone was counted a single time. The chain carries TRBV30 and TRBJ2-2; weak D call: TRBD1 (5 bases). The CDR3 runs to 13 residues. Germline V gene sequence: CDR1 GTSNPN, CDR2 SVGIG (reference sequence). V lost 0 bases, J lost 6 bases, and 8 bases lay in between. The CDR3 sequence: CAWSVQTAGELFF. The CDR3 DNA is TGTGCCTGGAGTGTACAGACAGCCGGGGAGCTGTTTTTT.

This chain links TRBV12-1 with TRBJ2-5; the tabulated D call, TRBD2, remains unverified against the DNA. The DNA end is a closer match to TRBJ2-7, so the J assignment may be wrong. TRBV12-1 is flagged as a pseudogene. CDR3 length: 15 amino acids. The CDR3 DNA is TGTGCCAGCAGCAGATTAGCGGGAGGACCCTACGAGCAGTACTTC. Translating it yields CASSRLAGGPYEQYF.

This chain connects TRBV19 to TRBJ1-2; D remains ambiguous. The V gene's germline CDR1 is LNHDA and CDR2 SQIVND (reference sequence). V lost 0 bases and J lost 7, with 12 bases in between. The CDR3 runs 14 residues. CDR3: CASSIDTVSGGYTF. Written as DNA, the CDR3 is TGTGCCAGTAGTATAGATACAGTAAGTGGTGGCTACACCTTC.

The rearrangement joins TRBV30 to TRBJ2-7; no clear D gene. The CDR3 consists of 13 residues. V was shortened by 3 bases and J by 3 bases, with 12 bases between the two germline ends. Germline CDR1 GTSNPN, CDR2 SVGIG (reference sequence). In DNA, the CDR3 is TGTGCCTGGAGAAACTTAAATAGCTACGAGCAGTACTTC. Translating it yields CAWRNLNSYEQYF.

The rearrangement joins TRBV27 to TRBJ1-5; 7 bases are a match to TRBD1. V trimming: 6 bases; J trimming: 3 bases; junction bases outside the gene matches: 2. The CDR3 has 13 amino acids. Germline V gives CDR1 MNHEY, CDR2 SMNVEV (reference sequence). The chain's CDR3 is CASRGTDNQPQHF. CDR3 DNA sequence: TGTGCCAGCAGGGGGACAGACAATCAGCCCCAGCATTTT.

The chain joins TRBV27 to TRBJ2-5, with unresolved D. The CDR3 length is 14 residues. The V end was cut by 5 bases, the J end by 0 bases, with 10 bases between. Germline V gene sequence: CDR1 MNHEY, CDR2 SMNVEV (reference sequence). Here the CDR3 DNA reads TGTGCCAGCAGTCCTTCGGGTTACCAAGAGACCCAGTACTTC. Its translation: CASSPSGYQETQYF.

Sample share makes this clone medium-sized. V and J are TRBV15 and TRBJ2-3, with TRBD2 identical over 9 bases. CDR3 size: 14 residues. Per germline, CDR1 LNHNV and CDR2 YYDKDF (reference sequence). J gave up 4 bases and V 8 bases, and 7 bases lay outside the gene matches. The CDR3 bases are TGTGCCACCGGGGCGGGAGGGCCTCCAGATACGCAGTATTTT. Translation: CATGAGGPPDTQYF.

The J gene is TRBJ1-4, the V gene TRBV25-1; no clear D. CDR1 is MGHDK and CDR2 is SYGVNS in the germline V gene. V was trimmed by 10 bases and J by 0 bases, leaving 15 bases between them. This CDR3 spans 15 amino acids. The CDR3 DNA follows: TGTGCCACATCCTCGAGGATGGCAACTAATGAAAAACTGTTTTTT. This translates into CATSSRMATNEKLFF.

Comment on this clone: Other DNA sequences in the sample encode the same CDR3. The chain recombines TRBV27 with TRBJ2-3; D is undetermined. V lost 6 bases, J lost 2 bases, and 18 bases lay in between. CDR1 and CDR2 from the germline V gene are MNHEY and SMNVEV (reference sequence). This CDR3 has 16 amino acids. The CDR3 reads CASSQNSREFTDTQYF. CDR3 bases: TGTGCCAGCAGCCAAAATAGCCGAGAGTTCACAGATACGCAGTATTTT.

V is TRBV6-5 and J is TRBJ1-1; D remains unclear. This CDR3 spans 12 amino acids. Between the trimmed V and J ends, which lost 8 bases and 9 bases, there was a span of 16 bases. Per the germline V gene, CDR1 is MNHEY and CDR2 is SVGAGI. CDR3 in DNA: TGTGCCAGCTGGGAGGGAGGGTATAAAGCTTTCTTT. It specifies CASWEGGYKAFF.

This clone was seen a handful of times. V gene TRBV7-2 combines with J gene TRBJ2-3; 8 bases agree with TRBD2. The germline V gene encodes CDR1 SGHTA and CDR2 FQGNSA. The CDR3 covers 14 residues. Unmatched junction bases numbered 5, after V lost 7 bases and J lost 2 bases. CDR3 sequence: CASTLSGATDTQYF. Written as DNA, the CDR3 is TGTGCCAGCACCCTTAGCGGGGCCACAGATACGCAGTATTTT.

The chain has TRBV27 and TRBJ1-1; D gene uncertain. Germline lookup yields CDR1 MNHEY and CDR2 SMNVEV (reference sequence). The CDR3 has 16 amino acids. Deletions cut 0 bases from V and 4 bases from J, with 15 bases between. Here the CDR3 DNA reads TGTGCCAGCAGTTTATCGGCGGACGGACTGGGCACTGAAGCTTTCTTT. Residues: CASSLSADGLGTEAFF.

The chain links TRBV6-5 to TRBJ2-1; the D is unclear. The CDR3 extends over 12 amino acids. V lost 5 bases and J lost 3, with 5 bases in between. Germline lookup yields CDR1 MNHEY and CDR2 SVGAGI. Written as DNA, the CDR3 is TGTGCCAGCAGTCTAGACTACAATGAGCAGTTCTTC. It translates to CASSLDYNEQFF.

The rearrangement uses TRBV6-5 and TRBJ1-5, with D hard to call. The CDR3 covers 14 residues. Deletions cut 2 bases from V and 0 bases from J, with 5 bases between. CDR1 is MNHEY, CDR2 SVGAGI, per germline. CDR3: CASSYRSSNQPQHF. The CDR3 coding sequence is TGTGCCAGCAGTTACAGGAGTAGCAATCAGCCCCAGCATTTT.

This rearrangement joins TRBV6-6 to TRBJ1-6, with D tentatively TRBD1 (5 bases). This CDR3 comprises 16 residues. Deletions cut 0 bases from V and 8 bases from J, with 14 bases between. Germline V gene data show CDR1 as MNHNY and CDR2 as SVGAGI (reference sequence). The CDR3 here is CASSYSIQGMDSPLHF. The CDR3, as DNA: TGTGCCAGCAGTTACTCGATTCAGGGAATGGATTCACCCCTCCACTTT.

In its sample, this clone was seen a few times. The chain has TRBV9 and TRBJ1-2, with 7 bases aligning to TRBD1. V shed 4 bases, J shed 7 bases, and the junction held 13 bases outside the gene matches. The CDR3 has 15 amino acids. From germline, CDR1 is SGDLS and CDR2 YYNGEE. CDR3 sequence: CASSPAFGTAGGYTF. The CDR3, as DNA: TGTGCCAGCAGCCCAGCGTTCGGGACAGCAGGTGGCTACACCTTC.

A few counts support this clone. The chain links TRBV27 to TRBJ2-7, with 10 bases aligning to TRBD1. J was trimmed by 1 base and V by 5 bases; bases with no gene match: 2. Germline V gene lookup returns CDR1 MNHEY and CDR2 SMNVEV (reference sequence). The CDR3 runs to 14 residues. CDR3 amino acids: CASSQGQGSYEQYF. The CDR3, as DNA: TGTGCCAGCAGTCAGGGACAGGGGTCCTACGAGCAGTACTTC.

The chain couples TRBV10-1 to TRBJ1-1; no clear D gene. The CDR3 consists of 13 residues. The ends were cut back, 2 bases at V and 0 bases at J, with 4 bases in the middle. Germline CDR1 WNHNN, CDR2 SYGVQD (reference sequence). In DNA form, the CDR3 reads TGCGCCAGCAGTGAGAACTTGAACACTGAAGCTTTCTTT. It yields the protein CASSENLNTEAFF.

The rearrangement uses TRBV7-3 and TRBJ2-1; 11 nucleotides align to TRBD2. The trim removed 1 base at V and 2 bases at J, leaving 1 base unmatched. The CDR3 has 16 residues. Germline V gives CDR1 SGHTA, CDR2 FQGTGA. The CDR3 loop reads CASSLIAGGAYNEQFF. In DNA form, the CDR3 reads TGTGCCAGCAGCTTAATAGCGGGAGGGGCCTACAATGAGCAGTTCTTC.

This clone was seen only a few times. The junction departs from germline at one end; a sequencing error may be responsible. The rearrangement joins TRBV7-9 to TRBJ1-1; 8 nucleotides match TRBD1. This CDR3 is 18 amino acids long. Looked up from germline, CDR1 is SEHNR and CDR2 is FQNEAQ (reference sequence). The CDR3 DNA is TGTTCCAGCAGCGAACGAGGGACAGGCGGATTTTCGAACACTGAAGCTTTCTTT. Amino acids: CSSSERGTGGFSNTEAFF.

This sequence joins TRBV29-1 and TRBJ2-1, with 9 bases that match TRBD2. The V segment lost 6 bases and the J segment 9 bases; nucleotides outside the gene matches: 9. This CDR3 comprises 13 residues. Germline V gives CDR1 SQVTM, CDR2 ANQGSEA. The CDR3 nucleotides read TGCAGCGTCTTAGCGGGAGCGGCTGTTGAGCAGTTCTTC. Protein sequence: CSVLAGAAVEQFF.